The 25 T cell receptor beta chains below were found in one sample sequenced in a study of early stage breast cancer tumors. TCRdb's table, derived via immunoSEQ multiplex PCR, lists solely in-frame clones and lacks some. The sample lists about 8,400 clones, 60% to 85% occurring once. Sequencing was done on a sample of normal breast tissue next to the tumor. The source of these receptors is a person aged 55 to 75 with breast cancer.

This clone was seen more than once but under ten times. The rearrangement uses TRBV11-3 and TRBJ2-1; 7 bases line up with TRBD2. Germline V gene sequence: CDR1 SGHNT, CDR2 YENEEA. This CDR3 is 15 amino acids long. Unmatched junction bases numbered 7, after V lost 4 bases and J lost 4 bases. This chain's CDR3 is CASSYYLAAYNEQFF. The CDR3 DNA reads as TGTGCCAGCAGCTACTATCTAGCGGCGTACAATGAGCAGTTCTTC.

This clone has a handful of counts. V gene TRBV2 combines with J gene TRBJ1-5; 7 bases fit TRBD1. J lost 3 bases, V lost 4 bases, and 6 bases had no gene match. The CDR3 extends over 15 amino acids. Per germline, CDR1 SNHLY and CDR2 FYNNEI. The CDR3 sequence is CASSGRDSYNQPQHF. CDR3 bases: TGTGCCAGCAGTGGGAGGGACAGCTACAATCAGCCCCAGCATTTT.

This chain uses TRBV14 with TRBJ1-1, with D maybe TRBD1 (5 bases). From germline, CDR1 is SGHDN and CDR2 FVKESK. The CDR3 spans 15 residues. Trimming cost V 4 bases and J 6 bases, with 18 bases left between them. The CDR3 region has the DNA TGTGCCAGCAGCCTATTACAGGTCGGAGTGGCTGAAGCTTTCTTT. This codes for CASSLLQVGVAEAFF.

V usage is TRBV6-1 and J usage is TRBJ1-5; no firm D call. Germline-derived CDR1 and CDR2 are MNHNS and SASEGT. Trimming pared 7 bases from V and 8 bases from J, leaving 9 bases between. The CDR3 runs to 11 residues. CDR3 loop: CASNEIEPQHF. In DNA, the CDR3 is TGTGCCAGCAACGAGATTGAGCCCCAGCATTTT.

The rearrangement uses TRBV18 and TRBJ2-1; 9 positions match TRBD2. Trimming took 3 bases from V and 6 from J; bases not matched to a gene: 3. Germline CDR1 KGHSH, CDR2 LQKENI. The CDR3 consists of 14 residues. This chain's CDR3 is CASSPQRGVNEQFF. The CDR3 DNA follows: TGTGCCAGCTCACCCCAGCGGGGGGTCAATGAGCAGTTCTTC.

This clone has a handful of counts. This rearrangement joins TRBV19 to TRBJ1-2; tentative D call: TRBD1 (6 bases). V was pared by 3 bases and J by 1 base, with 12 bases between. CDR1 and CDR2 from the germline V gene are LNHDA and SQIVND (reference sequence). CDR3 length: 15 residues. This chain's CDR3 is CASSMRGARNYGYTF. CDR3 bases: TGTGCCAGTAGTATGCGGGGGGCGCGTAACTATGGCTACACCTTC.

This clone occurred once. The genes are TRBV5-5 and TRBJ2-7; 7 positions agree with TRBD1. This CDR3 contains 13 residues. V shed 4 bases, J shed 7 bases, and the junction held 8 bases outside the gene matches. Germline lookup yields CDR1 SGHKS and CDR2 YYEKEE (reference sequence). CDR3 bases: TGTGCCAGCAGCCCCGGGACAGCTTGGGAGCAGTACTTC. Translated, it gives CASSPGTAWEQYF.

The chain employs TRBV27 and TRBJ1-2; 9 nucleotides agree with TRBD1. The CDR3 has 19 amino acids. With 0 bases clipped from V and 4 bases from J, the junction kept 15 bases outside the gene matches. Germline CDR1 MNHEY, CDR2 SMNVEV (reference sequence). The CDR3 DNA is TGTGCCAGCAGTTTATCTTTGGGACAGGGTGCTGTTTTTCCCTATGGCTACACCTTC. Amino acid sequence: CASSLSLGQGAVFPYGYTF.

The chain uses TRBV5-1 and TRBJ1-5, with D unresolved. In germline, CDR1 is SGHRS, CDR2 YFSETQ. This CDR3 is built from 17 residues. Between the trimmed V and J ends, which lost 0 bases and 0 bases, there was a span of 13 bases. In nucleotides, the CDR3 is TGCGCCAGCAGCTTGGATCCGATTAGAGATAGCAATCAGCCCCAGCATTTT. Residues: CASSLDPIRDSNQPQHF.

The J gene is TRBJ1-2, the V gene TRBV7-8; no reliable D call. The ends were cut back, 0 bases at V and 3 bases at J, with 11 bases in the middle. In germline, CDR1 is SGHVS, CDR2 FQNEAQ. The CDR3 has 15 amino acids. CDR3 DNA: TGTGCCAGCAGCTTAGCGGAGTACACGGACTATGGCTACACCTTC. Its translation: CASSLAEYTDYGYTF.

The chain links TRBV5-4 to TRBJ1-4; D is uncertain. The CDR3 is 11 residues long. The V gene's germline CDR1 is SGHNT and CDR2 YYREEE (reference sequence). V was shortened by 3 bases and J by 11 bases, with 8 bases between the two germline ends. CDR3 protein: CASSYRGKLFF. The CDR3 bases are TGTGCCAGCAGCTATCGAGGGAAACTGTTTTTT.

This clone was counted once. V gene TRBV5-1 combines with J gene TRBJ1-1; tentative D call: TRBD1 (6 bases). In germline, CDR1 is SGHRS, CDR2 YFSETQ. The V gene lost 2 bases and the J gene lost 4 bases, with 9 bases spanning the gap. CDR3 length equals 13 residues. The CDR3 is CASSFQGSTEAFF. For the CDR3, the DNA is TGCGCCAGCAGCTTCCAGGGGTCCACTGAAGCTTTCTTT.

The chain links TRBV2 to TRBJ2-4; the match to TRBD1 covers 7 bases. Germline CDR1 is SNHLY and CDR2 is FYNNEI. The CDR3 length is 18 residues. V lost 7 bases, J lost 4 bases, and 19 bases stayed unmatched. The CDR3, as DNA: TGTGCCAGCAAGGAAAAGGGGGCAAGCACCTCGCGAAAAAACATTCAGTACTTC. This translates into CASKEKGASTSRKNIQYF.

V gene TRBV28 combines with J gene TRBJ2-1; D unclear. V lost 1 base, J lost 8 bases, and 6 bases lay in between. The length of the CDR3 is 12 residues. The germline V gene has CDR1 MDHEN and CDR2 SYDVKM. CDR3: CASSLSRYEQFF. The CDR3 nucleotides read TGTGCCAGCAGTTTATCGCGTTATGAGCAGTTCTTC. The full variable domain, rest sourced from reference TRBV28 and TRBJ2-1, is DVKVTQSSRYLVKRTGEKVFLECVQDMDHENMFWYRQDPGLGLRLIYFSYDVKMKEKGDIPEGYSVSREKKERFSLILESASTNQTSMYLCASSLSRYEQFFGPGTRLTVL.

This rearrangement joins TRBV11-3 to TRBJ2-3; maybe TRBD2 (5 bases). The CDR3 length is 12 residues. Germline CDR1 and CDR2: SGHNT and YENEEA. With 4 bases removed from V and 7 bases from J, the gap between germline ends came to 9 bases. CDR3 sequence: CASSSEGNTQYF. DNA for the CDR3: TGTGCCAGCAGCTCCGAGGGTAATACGCAGTATTTT.

The rearrangement links TRBV11-2 to TRBJ1-4; 7 bases fit TRBD1. The CDR3 runs to 16 residues. Germline loops: CDR1 SGHAT, CDR2 FQNNGV. V shed 5 bases, J shed 0 bases, and the junction held 6 bases outside the gene matches. CDR3 in DNA: TGTGCCAGCAGCCCGACAGGGTCTGCAACTAATGAAAAACTGTTTTTT. Amino acids: CASSPTGSATNEKLFF.

The chain links TRBV2 to TRBJ2-1; 7 bases line up with TRBD1. The CDR3 totals 14 residues. V shed 9 bases, J shed 2 bases, and the junction held 7 bases outside the gene matches. Per germline, CDR1 SNHLY and CDR2 FYNNEI. The CDR3 DNA is TGTGCCAGTCTGGGACAGTACCCCTACAATGAGCAGTTCTTC. Protein: CASLGQYPYNEQFF.

The rearrangement joins TRBV6-6 to TRBJ1-3; 8 bases map to TRBD1. J was trimmed by 9 bases and V by 6 bases; bases with no gene match: 10. The CDR3 sequence is 14 residues long. Germline assignment: CDR1 MNHNY and CDR2 SVGAGI (reference sequence). The CDR3: CASRAFGQGGTIYF. CDR3 nucleotides: TGTGCCAGCAGAGCATTCGGACAGGGTGGCACCATATATTTT.

The CDR3 DNA is TGTGCCAGCAGGGGCCTAGCGGGGGGAGCGCAAGAGACCCAGTACTTC. Amino acids: CASRGLAGGAQETQYF. The J gene is TRBJ2-5, the V gene TRBV28, with 11 bases matching TRBD2. CDR1 and CDR2 (germline): MDHEN, SYDVKM. J was trimmed by 2 bases and V by 6 bases; bases with no gene match: 8. This CDR3 region has 16 residues.

This clone was detected a few times. The gene calls are TRBV6-4 and TRBJ1-5; 7 nucleotides agree with TRBD1. The CDR3 loop spans 14 amino acids. Losses at the gene ends were 8 bases for V and 2 bases for J; bases not matched to a gene: 6. The germline V gene encodes CDR1 MRHNA and CDR2 SNTAGT. The CDR3 reads CASGNGTGNQPQHF. CDR3 DNA sequence: TGTGCCAGCGGAAACGGGACAGGCAATCAGCCCCAGCATTTT.

The chain is built from TRBV27 and TRBJ1-1; tentatively, D is TRBD1 (5 bases). The CDR3 has 16 amino acids. V lost 4 bases to trimming and J lost 1 base, with 16 bases between them. Germline values: CDR1 MNHEY, CDR2 SMNVEV (reference sequence). DNA of the CDR3: TGTGCCAGCAGTTCCTGGACGGTTGGGGGGAACACTGAAGCTTTCTTT. Protein: CASSSWTVGGNTEAFF.

The chain recombines TRBV11-2 with TRBJ1-2, with a tentative D call TRBD1 (5 bases). Trimming cost V 2 bases and J 5 bases, with 12 bases left between them. This CDR3 spans 14 amino acids. CDR1 and CDR2 (germline): SGHAT, FQNNGV. The CDR3 region has the DNA TGTGCCAGCAGCTTATTTCAGGGAACTTATGGCTACACCTTC. This translates into CASSLFQGTYGYTF.

The rearrangement links TRBV5-4 to TRBJ2-5, with TRBD1 matching 10 bases. This CDR3 comprises 14 residues. Germline CDR1 and CDR2: SGHNT and YYREEE (reference sequence). V trimming: 5 bases; J trimming: 5 bases; junction bases outside the gene matches: 6. CDR3 residues: CASSSDRGGETQYF. As DNA, the CDR3 is TGTGCCAGCAGTTCGGACAGGGGGGGGGAGACCCAGTACTTC.

The chain couples TRBV7-9 to TRBJ1-2; 10 nucleotides align to TRBD1. With V trimmed by 6 bases and J by 5 bases, 0 bases remained unmatched. Germline assignment: CDR1 SEHNR and CDR2 FQNEAQ (reference sequence). The CDR3 is made up of 12 amino acids. The CDR3 DNA sequence: TGTGCCAGCAGGGGACAGGGGTATGGCTACACCTTC. Translated: CASRGQGYGYTF.

This clone was recorded a few times. The chain couples TRBV6-6 to TRBJ2-3; 10 bases match TRBD2. CDR1 is MNHNY, CDR2 SVGAGI, per germline (reference sequence). The CDR3 extends over 16 amino acids. Unmatched junction bases numbered 10, after V lost 5 bases and J lost 5 bases. The CDR3 is CASSKKREGRRDTQYF. CDR3 nucleotide sequence: TGTGCCAGCAGTAAAAAGCGGGAGGGCCGGAGAGATACGCAGTATTTT.